This T cell receptor (beta chain) stems from a study of blood T cells in healthy people across ages. Drawing of peripheral blood yielded roughly 9.3 milliliters from each donor. In germline, CDR1 is MNHEY, CDR2 SMNVEV (reference sequence). The CDR3 contains 14 residues. V was clipped by 4 bases and J by 9 bases, with 18 bases between them. Using a J-beta primer mix together with a sample-barcoded 5' primer, a second PCR was run for roughly 7 to 11 cycles. TCRdb itself ran the 5' RACE reads through MiXCR, one entry per CDR3 protein. The sample includes about 930,000 distinct CDR3 sequences, under 35% of them seen just once. Remarks on this clonotype: The antigen is unknown.

Study outcomes and limitations: There was no known CMV status for donors, so expanded clonotype changes were possibly confounded. The percentage of naive T cells correlated strongly with TCR beta diversity. Long-lived donors exceeded aged donors in naive CD4+ cells and diversity.

These sequences were also reported in another study, on T cells of mothers and their children.

The clonotype comes from a woman aged 40-49 years in good health. Specimen: blood. The V and J genes are TRBV27 and TRBJ1-2, with a tentative D call TRBD1 (5 bases). The CDR3 reads CASSSGGTILSYTF. The CDR3 bases are TGTGCCAGCAGTTCAGGCGGGACGATTTTGAGCTACACCTTC.